This T cell receptor beta chain was profiled in a study of tumor-infiltrating lymphocytes in localized non-small cell lung cancer (dated by TCRdb to the early 2020s). With regard to the full study: Patients whose samples were collected after neoadjuvant chemotherapy, as well as both smokers and never-smokers and several histologies, were included in the cohort. Resected tumor tissue and uninvolved lung tissue described as non-adjacent to the tumor were contributed by each patient, with both tissues obtained from the same patient. The same patients underwent several integrated assays, with TCR sequencing performed together with flow cytometry, multiplex immunofluorescence, RNA-seq, exome sequencing and proteomics. The overall ICON cohort was composed of around 140 surgical patients with localized non-small cell lung cancer whose tumors were resected. The paired tumor versus uninvolved lung comparison of immunoSEQ T-cell fraction included 55 patients.

TCR sequencing with the immunoSEQ assay provided the T-cell fraction in tumor and uninvolved lung tissue. From the authors' description of their analysis: For survival analysis, patients were divided into high (upper tertile) and low (lower two tertiles) T-cell fraction groups, which were compared by log-rank test. A signed-rank test was used to test paired tumor versus uninvolved lung differences in T-cell fraction. The table was pulled from immuneACCESS by TCRdb, which kept in-frame rearrangements only. Such tables lose some clones; where checked, under half of the loss comes from unresolved V genes, and the rest has no known cause. V, J and clone size are taken as reported in that table, and D and trimming were inferred from the DNA itself. This sample is represented by 21,000 or so clones; approximately 80% of them were singletons. Less than 3.5% of the sample lies in the top ten. Comments on this clone: There is no known antigen for this receptor. No quality values exist for individual bases; no much larger clone is one base distant.

The CDR3 runs 15 amino acids, cysteine and phenylalanine included. CDR3 DNA is the only sequence kept; it has 45 bases, read in frame from the first base. The V end loses 2 bases and the J end loses 4 bases, and a stretch of 14 bases separates them. Looking up the germline V gene yields CDR1 MNHEY and CDR2 SVGAGI. The paper's findings and limits, for the study overall: Because different pieces of the same tissue were used for different assays, technical variation could not be separated from intratumor heterogeneity. In line with immunofluorescence CD3 counts, TCRbeta sequencing supported higher T cell infiltration in tumors compared with uninvolved lung tissue. Since assay coverage differed from patient to patient depending on how much tissue was available, TCR sequencing was done for only a subset of the cohort. TCR-derived T-cell fraction did not differ between the flow cytometry-defined immunotypes IM1 (good prognosis) and IM2 (poor prognosis). No association of tumor T-cell fraction from TCR sequencing with recurrence-free survival was found (p = 0.61).

ICON enrollment began in the first half of 2016, and the last patient was enrolled in 2018. A subcohort of 76 patients provided fresh tumor and matched uninvolved tissue for in-depth immune analyses, with TCR sequencing among those analyses. TCR sequencing was performed on DNA isolated from bulk tissue, without cell sorting. This clonotype was sampled from a human donor with non-small cell lung cancer. Sequencing input: lung tumor tissue. The V and J genes are TRBV6-5 and TRBJ1-1; a weak D assignment points to TRBD1 (5 bases agree). In nucleotides, the sequence is TGTGCCAGCAGTTACGAGGGCGGGGGGGGCACTGAAGCTTTCTTT. This is translated as CASSYEGGGGTEAFF.